This TCR beta chain was found in a study of blood T cell repertoires in COVID-19 (dated by TCRdb to about 2020). Study-wide context: Samples covering the acute and convalescent phases of COVID-19 were provided by collaborators in the United States, Italy and Spain. The material from the prospective study consisted of cDNA or gDNA derived from T cells, B-cell-depleted T cells, or PBMCs. Subjects who had been exposed to COVID-19, were actively infected with it, or had recovered from it provided the deeply sampled blood TCRbeta repertoires that made up the dataset. The repertoires were made available in a free public database intended to serve as a resource for research on the immune response to SARS-CoV-2. The samples were drawn from the first 160 participants of the ongoing ImmuneRACE study and from under 1,500 subjects provided by 6 global collaborators. Nearly every sample came with metadata listing a de-identified subject ID, COVID-19 status, age in years and sex. Where available, HLA class I and class II types were taken from metadata supplied by the sample provider and were not determined by assay-based typing.

With regard to this clone: Its antigen remains undetermined. No base quality values were provided; no much bigger clone lies one nucleotide off.

CDR1 LGHNA and CDR2 YNFKEQ are derived from the germline V gene. The CDR3 sequence holds 17 residues, the cysteine and phenylalanine included. The read is trimmed to its CDR3 DNA, 51 bases read in frame from base 1. V lost 4 bases and J lost 6 bases, and the count of bases not matched to a germline gene is 15. The full study reports these points: The quantity of clinical and demographic metadata differed by source and by participant and was supplied without curation.

TCRbeta CDR3 regions were amplified from genomic DNA using the immunoSEQ Assay, a bias-controlled multiplex PCR. Processing in the source paper ran as follows. Nucleated cell counts per sample were estimated from amplification of reference gene primers within the assay. To quantify the absolute abundance of each unique TCRbeta CDR3 rearrangement, sequence reads were collapsed and filtered. For each sample, productive Simpson clonality was calculated as the square root of Simpson's diversity index over productive rearrangements. Here the immuneACCESS table is served through TCRdb, limited to in-frame sequences with V and J called. Missing clones are a known gap in these copies; in checked studies unresolved V genes cover under half, and the rest lacks a known reason. Clone size and V and J calls were adopted from that table, with D and trimming inferred from the DNA. A total of roughly 200,000 clones appear in this sample, roughly 73% of them only once. In total, the top ten clones hold 2.8% of the sample.

The collaborating institutions used their own protocols to collect whole blood in K2EDTA tubes. For TCRbeta analysis, collaborator samples were shipped as frozen whole blood, as isolated PBMCs, or as DNA extracted from either sample type. The sample consisted of peripheral blood. The sequence came from a woman older than 75 with active or convalescent COVID-19. The V and J segments used are TRBV4-2 and TRBJ2-7; 10 junctional bases match TRBD2. The DNA reads TGTGCCAGCAGCCGAGATCTAGCGGGGGATATTCCCATCGAGCAGTACTTC. The translation is CASSRDLAGDIPIEQYF.